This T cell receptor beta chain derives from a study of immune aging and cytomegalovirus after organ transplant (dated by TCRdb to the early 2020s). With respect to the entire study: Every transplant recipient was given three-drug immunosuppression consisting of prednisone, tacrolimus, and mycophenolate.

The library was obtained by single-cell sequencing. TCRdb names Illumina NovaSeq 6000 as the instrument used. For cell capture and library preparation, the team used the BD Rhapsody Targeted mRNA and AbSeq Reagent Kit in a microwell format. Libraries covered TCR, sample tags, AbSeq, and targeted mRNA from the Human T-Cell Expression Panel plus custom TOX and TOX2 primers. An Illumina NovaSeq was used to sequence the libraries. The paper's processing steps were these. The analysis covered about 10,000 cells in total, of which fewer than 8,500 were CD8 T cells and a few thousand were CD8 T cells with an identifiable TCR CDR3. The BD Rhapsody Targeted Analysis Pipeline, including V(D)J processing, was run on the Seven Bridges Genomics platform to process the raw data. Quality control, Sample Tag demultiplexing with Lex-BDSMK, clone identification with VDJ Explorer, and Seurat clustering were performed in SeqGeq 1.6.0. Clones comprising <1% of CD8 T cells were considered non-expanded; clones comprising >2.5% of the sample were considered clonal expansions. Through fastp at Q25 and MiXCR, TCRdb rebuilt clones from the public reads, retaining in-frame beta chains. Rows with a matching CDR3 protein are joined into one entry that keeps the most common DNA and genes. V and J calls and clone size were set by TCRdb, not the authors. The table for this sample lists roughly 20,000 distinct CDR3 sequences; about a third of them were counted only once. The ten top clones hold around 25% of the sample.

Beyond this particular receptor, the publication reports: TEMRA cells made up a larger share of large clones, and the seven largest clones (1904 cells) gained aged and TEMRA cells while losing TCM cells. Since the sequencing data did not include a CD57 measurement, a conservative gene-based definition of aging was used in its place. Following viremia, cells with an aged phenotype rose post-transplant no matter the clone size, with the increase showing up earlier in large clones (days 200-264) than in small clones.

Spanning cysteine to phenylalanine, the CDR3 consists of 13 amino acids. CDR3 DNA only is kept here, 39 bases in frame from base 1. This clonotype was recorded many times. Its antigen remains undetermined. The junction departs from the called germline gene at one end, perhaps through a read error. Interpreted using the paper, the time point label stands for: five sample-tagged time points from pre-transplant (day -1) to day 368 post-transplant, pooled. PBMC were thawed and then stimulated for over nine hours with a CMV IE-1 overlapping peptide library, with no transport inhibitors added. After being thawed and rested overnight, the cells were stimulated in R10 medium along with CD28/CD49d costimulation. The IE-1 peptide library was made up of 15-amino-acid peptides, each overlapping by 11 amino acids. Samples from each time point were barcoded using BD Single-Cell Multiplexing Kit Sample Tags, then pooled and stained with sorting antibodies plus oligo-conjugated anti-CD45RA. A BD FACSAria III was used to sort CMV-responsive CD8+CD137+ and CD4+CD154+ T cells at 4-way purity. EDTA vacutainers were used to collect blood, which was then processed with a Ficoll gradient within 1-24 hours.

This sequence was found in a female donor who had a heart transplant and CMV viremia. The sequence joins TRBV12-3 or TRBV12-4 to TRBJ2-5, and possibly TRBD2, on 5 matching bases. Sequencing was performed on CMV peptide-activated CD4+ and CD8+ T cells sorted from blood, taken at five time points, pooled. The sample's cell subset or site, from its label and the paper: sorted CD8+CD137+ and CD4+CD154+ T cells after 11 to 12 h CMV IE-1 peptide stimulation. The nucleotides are TGCGCCAGCAGGACGGGGTCTAGAGGGACCCAGTACTTC. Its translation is CASRTGSRGTQYF.